Following are 21 T cell receptor beta chains from one sample sequenced in a study of blood T cell repertoires in COVID-19. TCRdb's copy holds only in-frame clones and misses some; the assay was immunoSEQ multiplex PCR. The top ten clones hold under 3.5% of a sample with about 220,000 clones, 85% of them seen once. Sequenced: peripheral blood. The origin of the receptors is a man aged 50 to 60 who had recovered from COVID-19.

The rearrangement links TRBV27 to TRBJ1-2; 8 bases line up with TRBD1. The CDR3 consists of 15 residues. With 4 bases clipped from V and 0 bases from J, the junction kept 4 bases outside the gene matches. Germline V CDR1 and CDR2: MNHEY, SMNVEV (reference sequence). In nucleotides, the CDR3 is TGTGCCAGCAGTTCTTACAGGGGGGCTAACTATGGCTACACCTTC. It is translated as CASSSYRGANYGYTF.

This chain links TRBV6-5 with TRBJ1-4; D call uncertain. V lost 6 bases, J lost 6 bases, and 14 bases lay in between. The germline CDR1 and CDR2 sequences are MNHEY and SVGAGI. This CDR3 has 14 residues. The CDR3 DNA is TGTGCCAGCAGCGCCGGGTTTTCCTATGAAAAACTGTTTTTT. Translation: CASSAGFSYEKLFF.

The genes are TRBV28 and TRBJ2-3, with D perhaps TRBD2 (7 bases). CDR1 MDHEN and CDR2 SYDVKM come from the germline V gene. The CDR3 length is 16 residues. V dropped 4 bases and J dropped 5 bases, with 19 bases sitting between them. Here the CDR3 reads CASSSSGAGEGDTQYF. CDR3 coding DNA: TGTGCCAGCAGTTCATCTGGGGCAGGGGAGGGAGATACGCAGTATTTT.

This clone was counted once. This chain links TRBV6-5 with TRBJ2-7, with 7 bases matching TRBD1. CDR1 and CDR2 (germline): MNHEY, SVGAGI. CDR3 length: 15 amino acids. J lost 2 bases, V lost 6 bases, and 10 bases had no gene match. As DNA, the CDR3 is TGTGCCAGCAGGTCAGCCAGCGGACAGGCCTACGAGCAGTACTTC. Protein sequence: CASRSASGQAYEQYF.

The chain links TRBV6-6 to TRBJ2-1, with 10 bases matching TRBD1. Germline V gives CDR1 MNHNY, CDR2 SVGAGI (reference sequence). V gave up 6 bases and J gave up 10 bases; unmatched junction bases: 15. There are 16 residues in the CDR3. The CDR3 sequence is CASSRPGQGTRLEQFF. The CDR3 DNA reads as TGTGCCAGCAGCAGACCGGGACAGGGGACGCGCCTGGAGCAGTTCTTC.

This clone was observed a single time. This CDR3 reads CASSRREGGNEQFF. CDR3 sequence (DNA): TGTGCCAGCTCACGGCGAGAGGGTGGTAATGAGCAGTTCTTC. The chain links TRBV18 to TRBJ2-1, with a possible D match to TRBD2 (5 bases). CDR3 length equals 14 residues. V lost 4 bases, J lost 7 bases, and 14 bases lay in between. Germline CDR1 and CDR2: KGHSH and LQKENI. Based on the CDR3 plus reference TRBV18 and TRBJ2-1, the full variable domain is NAGVMQNPRHLVRRRGQEARLRCSPMKGHSHVYWYRQLPEEGLKFMVYLQKENIIDESGMPKERFSAEFPKEGPSILRIQQVVRGDSAAYFCASSRREGGNEQFFGPGTRLTVL.

This clone occurred a few times. The chain combines TRBV6-2 or TRBV6-3 with TRBJ2-3; 13 positions match TRBD2. The CDR3 is 18 residues long. With 7 bases clipped from V and 8 bases from J, the junction kept 18 bases outside the gene matches. CDR1 and CDR2 from the germline V gene are MNHEY and SVGEGT. CDR3 loop: CASTPELRTSGGLRTQYF. CDR3 DNA sequence: TGTGCCAGCACCCCTGAGTTGCGGACTAGCGGGGGCTTGCGTACGCAGTATTTT.

The gene calls are TRBV5-6 and TRBJ1-1; D remains unclear. CDR3 length: 14 residues. Germline V gene data show CDR1 as SGHDT and CDR2 as YYEEEE. Trimming took off 0 bases at V and 4 bases at J, with 10 bases between the two ends. CDR3 protein: CASSLAVAGTEAFF. CDR3 nucleotides: TGTGCCAGCAGCTTGGCGGTCGCGGGCACTGAAGCTTTCTTT.

The chain is built from TRBV5-6 and TRBJ2-3; 9 nucleotides agree with TRBD2. The CDR3 runs 13 residues. Germline CDR1 SGHDT, CDR2 YYEEEE. V gave up 4 bases and J gave up 13 bases; unmatched junction bases: 10. The chain's CDR3 is CASSKPGTSPKYF. The CDR3 nucleotides read TGTGCCAGCAGCAAACCCGGGACTAGCCCCAAGTATTTT.

This clone was observed a few times. The chain recombines TRBV28 with TRBJ2-6, with D possibly TRBD1 on 6 matching bases. The CDR3 runs 16 residues. CDR1 and CDR2 (germline): MDHEN, SYDVKM. Trimming removed 4 bases at V and 2 bases at J, with 12 bases between. The CDR3 DNA sequence: TGTGCCAGCAGTTCCTCAACAGGGACTGGGGCCAACGTCCTGACTTTC. It yields the protein CASSSSTGTGANVLTF.

This clone was seen just once. This chain uses TRBV24-1 with TRBJ2-1, with 9 bases aligning to TRBD1. The length of the CDR3 is 15 residues. CDR1 and CDR2 from the germline V gene are KGHDR and SFDVKD. The V gene end was trimmed by 4 bases and the J gene end by 9 bases; junction bases not matched to a gene: 9. CDR3 in DNA: TGTGCCACCAGTGACTGGGACAGGGCATCGAGTGAGCAGTTCTTC. This gives the protein CATSDWDRASSEQFF.

This CDR3 reads CASSAYRDSFSSSYNEQFF. The CDR3 region has the DNA TGCGCCAGCAGCGCATACCGGGACAGTTTTTCTAGCTCCTACAATGAGCAGTTCTTC. The chain employs TRBV5-1 and TRBJ2-1; TRBD1 agrees at 7 bases. J lost 0 bases, V lost 4 bases, and 16 bases had no gene match. Germline V gene lookup returns CDR1 SGHRS and CDR2 YFSETQ. The CDR3 is made up of 19 amino acids. The full variable domain, completed using reference TRBV5-1 and TRBJ2-1, is KAGVTQTPRYLIKTRGQQVTLSCSPISGHRSVSWYQQTPGQGLQFLFEYFSETQRNKGNFPGRFSGRQFSNSRSEMNVSTLELGDSALYLCASSAYRDSFSSSYNEQFFGPGTRLTVL.

This chain connects TRBV14 to TRBJ1-6; TRBD1 aligns across 7 bases. CDR1 is SGHDN and CDR2 is FVKESK in the germline V gene. Unmatched junction bases numbered 11, after V lost 5 bases and J lost 13 bases. There are 14 residues in the CDR3. CDR3 loop: CASSVWDSGWPLHF. The CDR3 DNA reads as TGTGCCAGCAGCGTCTGGGACAGCGGGTGGCCCCTCCACTTT.

V usage is TRBV7-8 and J usage is TRBJ2-7, with D perhaps TRBD2 (7 bases). The germline CDR1 and CDR2 sequences are SGHVS and FQNEAQ. V was shortened by 5 bases and J by 0 bases, with 14 bases between the two germline ends. The CDR3 covers 15 residues. DNA of the CDR3: TGTGCCAGCAGCCCAGAGGGGGGGCCCTCCTACGAGCAGTACTTC. Protein product: CASSPEGGPSYEQYF.

The chain is built from TRBV30 and TRBJ1-6, with D perhaps TRBD1 (6 bases). Germline loops: CDR1 GTSNPN, CDR2 SVGIG (reference sequence). This CDR3 is built from 19 residues. The germline V and J ends were trimmed by 0 bases and 0 bases, with 18 bases remaining between them. Written as DNA, the CDR3 is TGTGCCTGGAGTGTACAGACAGGCTGGGGGATCTCCTATAATTCACCCCTCCACTTT. This codes for CAWSVQTGWGISYNSPLHF.

The V call is TRBV7-6, the J call TRBJ2-5; 8 nucleotides line up with TRBD1. The CDR3 sequence is 15 residues long. The trim removed 2 bases at V and 4 bases at J, leaving 6 bases unmatched. Germline-derived CDR1 and CDR2 are SGHVS and FNYEAQ. CDR3 amino acids: CASSLLGQGGETQYF. The CDR3 nucleotides read TGTGCCAGCAGCTTACTTGGACAGGGTGGAGAGACCCAGTACTTC.

V gene TRBV28 combines with J gene TRBJ2-7; 11 nucleotides line up with TRBD2. J gave up 3 bases and V 6 bases, and 7 bases lay outside the gene matches. CDR3 length equals 15 residues. CDR1 MDHEN and CDR2 SYDVKM come from the germline V gene. CDR3 residues: CASRKRLAGNYEQYF. CDR3 nucleotide sequence: TGTGCCAGCAGGAAAAGACTAGCGGGGAACTACGAGCAGTACTTC.

The CDR3 DNA is TGTGCCAGCAGCCGACCGGGGGATGGTCCCTCCTACGAGCAGTACTTC. This translates into CASSRPGDGPSYEQYF. The chain employs TRBV3-1 (or the pseudogene TRBV3-2) and TRBJ2-7; D possibly corresponds to TRBD2 (6 bases). Germline CDR1 reads LGHDT; CDR2 reads YNNKEL (reference sequence). This CDR3 is built from 16 residues. V was clipped by 4 bases and J by 0 bases, with 16 bases between them.

The chain combines TRBV7-2 with TRBJ2-1; a weak D match, TRBD1 (6 bases). CDR3 length equals 14 residues. The germline V gene has CDR1 SGHTA and CDR2 FQGNSA. The germline V and J ends were trimmed by 3 bases and 6 bases, with 12 bases remaining between them. CDR3 protein: CASSFPWTVNEQFF. The CDR3 nucleotides read TGTGCCAGCAGCTTTCCTTGGACAGTCAATGAGCAGTTCTTC.

The chain carries TRBV29-1 and TRBJ2-1; D call uncertain. Trimming stripped 3 bases from V and 9 bases from J, with 6 bases between. CDR3 length: 10 residues. Germline assignment: CDR1 SQVTM and CDR2 ANQGSEA. CDR3 nucleotide sequence: TGCAGCGTTGATCCCGGTGAGCAGTTCTTC. Translation gives CSVDPGEQFF.

The rearrangement uses TRBV7-9 and TRBJ2-2, with D possibly matching TRBD2 (6 bases). V was cut by 2 bases and J by 4 bases, with 14 bases left in between. Germline V lookup: CDR1 SEHNR, CDR2 FQNEAQ (reference sequence). This CDR3 spans 16 amino acids. The CDR3 DNA reads TGTGCCAGCAGCTTAAACTCGGGAGTGGCCACCGGGGAGCTGTTTTTT. This gives the protein CASSLNSGVATGELFF.